This entry lists 20 T cell receptor beta chains sequenced from one sample in a study of blood T cell repertoires in COVID-19 (dated by TCRdb to the early 2020s). The library was produced with the immunoSEQ multiplex PCR assay. What TCRdb holds here is the immuneACCESS table cut down to in-frame rearrangements. Part of the clones is not present; checked against another copy, under half of the missing clones reflect an unresolved V gene, and the others are unexplained. This sample holds about 110,000 clones; roughly 79% were observed only once. Clones ranked in the top ten supply roughly 9.4% of the sample. The sequencing sample was made of peripheral blood. Receptors were obtained from a woman between 65 and 79 years old with acute or convalescent COVID-19.

The chain uses TRBV7-9 and TRBJ1-2, with D uncertain. V was cut by 1 base and J by 1 base, with 19 bases left in between. In germline, CDR1 is SEHNR, CDR2 FQNEAQ (reference sequence). This CDR3 spans 18 amino acids. The CDR3 DNA is TGTGCCAGCAGCTTAGGGGCTTCGGGGAAGTGGGTTAACTATGGCTACACCTTC. Protein product: CASSLGASGKWVNYGYTF. Combining the CDR3 with reference TRBV7-9 and TRBJ1-2 gives the whole variable domain DTGVSQNPRHKITKRGQNVTFRCDPISEHNRLYWYRQTLGQGPEFLTYFQNEAQLEKSRLLSDRFSAERPKGSFSTLEIQRTEQGDSAMYLCASSLGASGKWVNYGYTFGSGTRLTVV.

The chain has TRBV10-3 and TRBJ1-2; no firm D call. Deletions cut 10 bases from V and 0 bases from J, with 9 bases between. Germline V gives CDR1 ENHRY, CDR2 SYGVKD. The CDR3 runs 12 residues. CDR3 coding DNA: TGTGCCACTCGTCCAGCTAACTATGGCTACACCTTC. This translates into CATRPANYGYTF.

The chain has TRBV5-1 and TRBJ1-2, with D uncertain. The germline gives CDR1 SGHRS, CDR2 YFSETQ. V was pared by 1 base and J by 3 bases, with 4 bases between. This CDR3 comprises 12 residues. The CDR3 sequence: CASSLTDYGYTF. Here the CDR3 DNA reads TGCGCCAGCAGCTTGACAGACTATGGCTACACCTTC.

This rearrangement joins TRBV6-5 to TRBJ1-5; D is possibly TRBD1 (5 bases). Germline-derived CDR1 and CDR2 are MNHEY and SVGAGI. There are 14 residues in the CDR3. V lost 6 bases and J lost 3, with 12 bases in between. CDR3 coding DNA: TGTGCCAGCAGCCGCACAGGTGTCAATCAGCCCCAGCATTTT. Encoded protein: CASSRTGVNQPQHF.

The rearrangement links TRBV10-3 to TRBJ1-6; no firm D call. This CDR3 spans 14 amino acids. Germline-derived CDR1 and CDR2 are ENHRY and SYGVKD. V lost 3 bases and J lost 6, with 9 bases in between. The CDR3: CAISESVRNSPLHF. CDR3 bases: TGTGCCATCAGTGAAAGCGTGCGTAATTCACCCCTCCACTTT.

This clone is a singleton in its sample. The rearrangement joins TRBV4-1 to TRBJ2-2; TRBD2 agrees at 16 bases. Germline trimming cut 3 bases from V and 8 bases from J; bases unmatched to any gene: 6. Germline lookup yields CDR1 MGHRA and CDR2 YSYEKL. The CDR3 sequence is 17 residues long. This chain's CDR3 is CASSQGTSGGVGGELFF. The CDR3 DNA sequence: TGCGCCAGCAGCCAGGGGACTAGCGGGGGGGTTGGTGGGGAGCTGTTTTTT.

The chain couples TRBV9 to TRBJ2-7, with 10 bases that match TRBD1. With 4 bases clipped from V and 5 bases from J, the junction kept 9 bases outside the gene matches. This CDR3 has 15 residues. The germline V gene has CDR1 SGDLS and CDR2 YYNGEE. CDR3 sequence (DNA): TGTGCCAGCAGCCCCCAGGGGACAGGGGTCGACGAGCAGTACTTC. It yields the protein CASSPQGTGVDEQYF.

The V call is TRBV19, the J call TRBJ1-5, with no clear D. This CDR3 has 15 amino acids. CDR1 and CDR2 (germline): LNHDA, SQIVND (reference sequence). The germline V and J ends were trimmed by 7 bases and 0 bases, with 13 bases remaining between them. The CDR3 DNA sequence: TGTGCCAGTAACAGCCCACCCGATAGCAATCAGCCCCAGCATTTT. Its protein is CASNSPPDSNQPQHF.

The rearrangement joins TRBV19 to TRBJ2-7; 7 nucleotides match TRBD1. The V segment lost 4 bases and the J segment 2 bases; nucleotides outside the gene matches: 5. CDR1 and CDR2 from the germline V gene are LNHDA and SQIVND (reference sequence). The CDR3 has 14 residues. CDR3 protein: CASSNDRAPYEQYF. The CDR3 DNA sequence: TGTGCCAGTAGTAACGACAGGGCACCCTACGAGCAGTACTTC.

The chain has TRBV2 and TRBJ2-7, with TRBD1 matching 8 bases. V dropped 2 bases and J dropped 3; count of bases not matched to a gene: 3. The germline V gene encodes CDR1 SNHLY and CDR2 FYNNEI. This CDR3 is 14 amino acids long. The CDR3, as DNA: TGTGCCAGCAGTGAATGGACAGGGCGCTACGAGCAGTACTTC. This sequence encodes CASSEWTGRYEQYF.

J is TRBJ1-1 and V is TRBV29-1; TRBD1 matches 9 bases. Per germline, CDR1 SQVTM and CDR2 ANQGSEA. J gave up 3 bases and V 5 bases, and 4 bases lay outside the gene matches. This CDR3 has 13 residues. CDR3 region: CSVRWDRDTEAFF. CDR3 in DNA: TGCAGCGTTAGATGGGACAGGGACACTGAAGCTTTCTTT.

This clone showed up just a few times. V and J are TRBV15 and TRBJ1-3; TRBD1 is a possible D gene (6 bases). In germline, CDR1 is LNHNV, CDR2 YYDKDF (reference sequence). CDR3 length: 12 amino acids. V lost 6 bases to trimming and J lost 11 bases, with 14 bases between them. The CDR3 DNA is TGTGCCACCAGTATATCCGGGACACCCATATATTTT. Its translation is CATSISGTPIYF. The complete variable domain, with remaining parts taken from reference TRBV15 and TRBJ1-3, reads DAMVIQNPRYQVTQFGKPVTLSCSQTLNHNVMYWYQQKSSQAPKLLFHYYDKDFNNEADTPDNFQSRRPNTSFCFLDIRSPGLGDTAMYLCATSISGTPIYFGEGSWLTVV.

The chain uses TRBV7-8 and TRBJ2-7, with 8 bases identical to TRBD1. The CDR3 extends over 15 amino acids. V shed 5 bases and J 4 bases; nucleotides not matched to a gene: 10. Germline V gene data show CDR1 as SGHVS and CDR2 as FQNEAQ. CDR3 protein: CASSIRVQGAYEQYF. In DNA, the CDR3 is TGTGCCAGCAGCATTAGAGTCCAGGGGGCTTACGAGCAGTACTTC.

This sequence joins TRBV4-2 and TRBJ1-4, with TRBD1 matching over 12 bases. The CDR3 is 17 residues long. Germline V gene lookup returns CDR1 LGHNA and CDR2 YNFKEQ. J was trimmed by 8 bases and V by 2 bases; bases with no gene match: 9. CDR3 DNA: TGTGCCAGCAGCCAAAGGGTGCCGGGACAGGGGGCCGAAAAACTGTTTTTT. This codes for CASSQRVPGQGAEKLFF.

The V gene is TRBV30, the J gene TRBJ2-7, with D possibly TRBD2 on 6 matching bases. The CDR3 has 13 amino acids. The germline gives CDR1 GTSNPN, CDR2 SVGIG (reference sequence). V was trimmed by 4 bases and J by 6 bases, leaving 16 bases between them. The CDR3 DNA reads TGTGCCTGGAATTGGCGGGATTCGGGCGAGCAGTACTTC. It codes for CAWNWRDSGEQYF.

This chain joins TRBV12-5 and TRBJ2-1; TRBD1 is a possible D gene (7 bases). CDR3 size: 20 residues. V lost 0 bases, J lost 0 bases, and 21 bases lay in between. Germline CDR1 and CDR2: LGHNT and FRNRAP. The CDR3 nucleotides read TGTGCTAGTGGTTTGGTACATAGAGGGGGCGCGGGGTACTCCTACAATGAGCAGTTCTTC. Its protein product is CASGLVHRGGAGYSYNEQFF.

With respect to this clone: This sample also contains other DNA sequences that code for the same CDR3. The CDR3 here is CASSLRTGGNEQFF. In nucleotides, the CDR3 is TGCGCCAGCAGCTTGCGGACCGGGGGCAATGAGCAGTTCTTC. The chain couples TRBV5-1 to TRBJ2-1; tentatively, D is TRBD2 (6 bases). CDR1 SGHRS and CDR2 YFSETQ come from the germline V gene. V dropped 1 base and J dropped 6 bases, with 11 bases sitting between them. There are 14 residues in the CDR3.

The rearrangement uses TRBV28 and TRBJ2-1; 13 bases map to TRBD2. Looked up from germline, CDR1 is MDHEN and CDR2 is SYDVKM. This CDR3 has 13 amino acids. V lost 10 bases and J lost 6; bases outside the gene matches: 3. CDR3 nucleotide sequence: TGTGCCACTGGACTAGCGGGAGTCAATGAGCAGTTCTTC. This encodes CATGLAGVNEQFF.

This clone was observed a handful of times. This chain links TRBV10-2 with TRBJ1-2; D not certain. V was clipped by 6 bases and J by 0 bases, with 14 bases between them. The germline gives CDR1 WSHSY, CDR2 SAAADI. The CDR3 covers 15 residues. The CDR3 loop is CASRYGGRANYGYTF. Written as DNA, the CDR3 is TGCGCCAGCAGATACGGAGGGAGGGCTAACTATGGCTACACCTTC.

The rearrangement uses TRBV7-2 and TRBJ1-2; TRBD1 matches at 9 bases. CDR1 and CDR2 from the germline V gene are SGHTA and FQGNSA. Trimming at V came to 5 bases and at J to 5 bases, leaving 6 bases not matched to a gene. The CDR3 spans 14 residues. CDR3 sequence: CASSLSGTGYGYTF. In DNA form, the CDR3 reads TGTGCCAGCAGCCTCTCCGGGACAGGGTATGGCTACACCTTC.